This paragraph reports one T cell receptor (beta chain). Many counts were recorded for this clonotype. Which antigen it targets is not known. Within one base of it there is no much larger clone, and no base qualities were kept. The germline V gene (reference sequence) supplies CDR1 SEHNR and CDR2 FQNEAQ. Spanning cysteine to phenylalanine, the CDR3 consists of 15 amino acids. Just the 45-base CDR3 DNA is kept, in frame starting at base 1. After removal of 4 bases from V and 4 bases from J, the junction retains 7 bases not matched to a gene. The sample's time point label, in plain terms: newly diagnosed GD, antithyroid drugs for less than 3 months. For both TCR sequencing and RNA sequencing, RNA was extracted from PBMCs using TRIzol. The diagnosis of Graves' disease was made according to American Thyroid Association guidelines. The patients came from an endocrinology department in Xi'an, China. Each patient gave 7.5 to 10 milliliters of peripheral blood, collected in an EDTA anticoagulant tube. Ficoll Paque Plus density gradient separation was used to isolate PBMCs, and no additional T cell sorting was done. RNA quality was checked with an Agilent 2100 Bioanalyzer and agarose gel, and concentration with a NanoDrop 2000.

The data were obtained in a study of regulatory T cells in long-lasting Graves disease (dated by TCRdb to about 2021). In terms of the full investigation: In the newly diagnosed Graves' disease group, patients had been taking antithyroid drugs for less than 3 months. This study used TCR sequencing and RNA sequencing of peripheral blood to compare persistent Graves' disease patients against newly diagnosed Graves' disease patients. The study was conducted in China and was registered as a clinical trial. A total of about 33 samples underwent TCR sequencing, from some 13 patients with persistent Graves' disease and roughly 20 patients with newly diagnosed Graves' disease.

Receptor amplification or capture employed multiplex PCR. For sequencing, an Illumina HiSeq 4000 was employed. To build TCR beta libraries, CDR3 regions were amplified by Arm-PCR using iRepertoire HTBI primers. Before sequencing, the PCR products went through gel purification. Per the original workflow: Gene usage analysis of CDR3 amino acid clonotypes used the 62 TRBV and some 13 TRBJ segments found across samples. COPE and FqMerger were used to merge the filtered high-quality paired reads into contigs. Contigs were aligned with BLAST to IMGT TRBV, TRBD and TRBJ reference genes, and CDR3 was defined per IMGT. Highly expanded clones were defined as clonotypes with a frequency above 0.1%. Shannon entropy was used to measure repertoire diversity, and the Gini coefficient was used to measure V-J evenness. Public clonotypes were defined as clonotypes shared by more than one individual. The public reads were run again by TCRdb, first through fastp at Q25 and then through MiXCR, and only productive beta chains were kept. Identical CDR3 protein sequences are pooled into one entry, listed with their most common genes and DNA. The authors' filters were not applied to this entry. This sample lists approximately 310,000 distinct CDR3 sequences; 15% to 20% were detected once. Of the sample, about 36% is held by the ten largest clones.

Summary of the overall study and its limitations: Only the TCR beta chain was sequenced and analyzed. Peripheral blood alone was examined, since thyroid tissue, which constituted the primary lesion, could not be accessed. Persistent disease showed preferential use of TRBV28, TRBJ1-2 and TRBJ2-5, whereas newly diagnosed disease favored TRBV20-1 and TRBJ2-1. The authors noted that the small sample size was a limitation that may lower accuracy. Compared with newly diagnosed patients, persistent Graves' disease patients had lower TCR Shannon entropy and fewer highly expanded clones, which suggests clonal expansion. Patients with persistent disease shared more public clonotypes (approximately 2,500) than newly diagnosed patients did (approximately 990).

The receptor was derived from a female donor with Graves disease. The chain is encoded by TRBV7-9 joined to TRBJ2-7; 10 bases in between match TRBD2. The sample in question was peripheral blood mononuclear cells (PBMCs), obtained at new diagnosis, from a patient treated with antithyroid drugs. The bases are TGTGCCAGCAGCTGGGCCGGGACTAGCGCGTACGAGCAGTACTTC. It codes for CASSWAGTSAYEQYF.